This entry concerns a single T cell receptor (beta chain). What it binds is unknown. Libraries were prepared by immunoSEQ multiplex PCR; TCRdb keeps only in-frame clonotypes and omits some of them. The sample holds more than 3,500 clones, 50% to 65% seen once. V was clipped by 0 bases and J by 3 bases, with 4 bases between them. The germline V gene has CDR1 SGHDT and CDR2 YYEEEE. The CDR3 is 12 amino acids. These data originate in a study of coeliac disease. Study-wide findings and caveats: The authors considered this approach unsuitable for unbiased detection of gliadin-specific T cells. Largely private TRB repertoires meant most sequences were sample-unique.

This sequence originates from a human donor with active celiac disease. The V gene is TRBV5-6, the J gene TRBJ2-7; unclear D gene. Sequencing used intraepithelial lymphocytes from the gut. The CDR3 DNA sequence: TGTGCCAGCAGCTTGGGTCGCTACGAGCAGTACTTC. Translated: CASSLGRYEQYF.